The clone carrying this TCR beta chain was seen a single time. Its antigen is not identified. Germline V gives CDR1 LGHNA, CDR2 YSLEER. This CDR3 has 16 amino acids. V shed 4 bases and J 5 bases; nucleotides not matched to a gene: 13. The primer mix had 60 Vbeta and 13 Jbeta primers. Profiling relied on immunoSEQ multiplex PCR, and the TCRdb table lists in-frame clones only, not all of them. The table records roughly 150,000 clones, over 80% of them present only once. This record comes from a study of cytomegalovirus exposure and HLA in healthy donors. Turning to the study itself: Among the 400 or so donors who were genotyped, about 80% fell in the genetic ancestry cluster that is associated with self-reported Caucasian donors.

Study-level results: Most TCR sequences proved rare, with some public TCRs found in many donors.

Sequenced input: PBMCs. The rearrangement joins TRBV4-3 to TRBJ2-5; 7 positions agree with TRBD1. The source of this sequence is a boy younger than 10 in good health and CMV-seronegative. The CDR3 nucleotides are TGCGCCAGCAGCCCTACAGCCAGGGGGAATCAGGAGACCCAGTACTTC. Translation: CASSPTARGNQETQYF.